Listed below are T cell receptor beta chains from one sample, sequenced in a study of blood T cell repertoires in COVID-19. Assay used: immunoSEQ multiplex PCR; TCRdb lists only in-frame clones, some missing. In the table there are fewer than 60,000 clones, roughly 82% of which are singletons. Sequencing was done on a sample of peripheral blood. The source of these receptors is a human donor in a cohort sampled during active COVID-19. CDR3s include the opening cysteine and the closing phenylalanine or tryptophan. D genes are given only for firm matches. Size is stated for part of the rows, as once, few or many counts, or as a class when the clone is expanded.

j_gene	abundance	v_gene	d_gene	CDR3aa	CDR3nt
TRBJ2-3	once	TRBV12-5	TRBD2	CATLAGGGTDTQYF	TGTGCTACCCTCGCGGGGGGAGGCACAGATACGCAGTATTTT
TRBJ2-5	NA	TRBV6-2/TRBV6-3	TRBD2	CASSTLAGGRETQYF	TGTGCCAGCAGTACCCTAGCGGGGGGGCGGGAGACCCAGTACTTC
TRBJ1-1	NA	TRBV3-1/TRBV3-2	NA	CASSPNYRLGTEAFF	TGTGCCAGCAGCCCCAATTACAGGTTGGGCACTGAAGCTTTCTTT
TRBJ1-3	NA	TRBV4-1	NA	CASSQNMLSGNTIYF	TGCGCCAGCAGCCAAAACATGCTCTCTGGAAACACCATATATTTT
TRBJ2-1	NA	TRBV6-2/TRBV6-3	TRBD2	CASSYGIAGVSVALWFF	TGTGCCAGCAGTTACGGGATAGCGGGCGTGTCCGTCGCACTGTGGTTCTTC
TRBJ1-6	NA	TRBV19	NA	CASSMRESSYNSPLHF	TGTGCCAGTAGTATGAGGGAAAGCTCCTATAATTCACCCCTCCACTTT
TRBJ1-1	NA	TRBV7-2	NA	CASSGQSMNTEAFF	TGTGCCAGCAGCGGACAGAGCATGAACACTGAAGCTTTCTTT
TRBJ1-1	NA	TRBV6-2/TRBV6-3	NA	CASSSEGVMNTEAFF	TGTGCCAGCAGTTCCGAGGGGGTCATGAACACTGAAGCTTTCTTT
TRBJ1-5	NA	TRBV6-5	NA	CATQALINQPQHF	TGTGCCACCCAGGCGCTCATCAATCAGCCCCAGCATTTT
TRBJ1-3	few	TRBV7-2	NA	CASSSGHPSGNTIYF	TGTGCCAGCAGCTCGGGACACCCCTCTGGAAACACCATATATTTT
TRBJ2-2	NA	TRBV6-6	TRBD2	CASSYPGTSGLRELFF	TGTGCCAGCAGTTACCCCGGGACTAGTGGTCTCCGGGAGCTGTTTTTT
TRBJ1-5	NA	TRBV7-9	NA	CASGLDSNNQPQHF	TGTGCCAGCGGCTTGGACTCCAACAATCAGCCCCAGCATTTT
TRBJ1-2	NA	TRBV6-5	NA	CASSYYGYTF	TGTGCCAGCAGCTACTATGGCTACACCTTC
TRBJ2-3	NA	TRBV6-4	NA	CEVVQGLGPGDTQYF	TGTGAAGTAGTCCAGGGGCTCGGGCCGGGAGATACGCAGTATTTT
TRBJ2-4	few	TRBV5-1	NA	CASSFSTGNIQYF	TGCGCCAGCAGCTTCTCCACGGGAAACATTCAGTACTTC
TRBJ1-3	NA	TRBV27	NA	CASSSNRESSEDTIYF	TGTGCCAGCAGTTCCAACAGGGAGAGCTCCGAGGACACCATATATTTT
TRBJ1-2	NA	TRBV9	NA	CASSVVGDYGYTF	TGTGCCAGCAGCGTAGTTGGAGACTATGGCTACACCTTC
TRBJ1-5	NA	TRBV27	NA	CASSFKKFHGASGNQPQHF	TGTGCCAGCAGTTTCAAAAAGTTTCATGGGGCTAGCGGCAATCAGCCCCAGCATTTT
TRBJ2-5	NA	TRBV7-2	TRBD2	CASSLTRLAVQETQYF	TGTGCCAGCAGCTTAACCCGACTAGCGGTCCAAGAGACCCAGTACTTC
TRBJ2-6	NA	TRBV19	TRBD1	CASSDPGTGTGTGANVLTF	TGTGCCAGTAGTGACCCCGGGACAGGGACAGGGACTGGGGCCAACGTCCTGACTTTC
TRBJ1-2	once	TRBV10-1	NA	CASSENSYGYTF	TGCGCCAGTAGTGAGAACAGCTATGGCTACACCTTC
TRBJ1-5	NA	TRBV30	TRBD1	CAWNGGIRDRKSSNQPQHF	TGTGCCTGGAATGGGGGCATCCGGGACAGAAAGTCTAGCAATCAGCCCCAGCATTTT
TRBJ2-7	few	TRBV6-5	TRBD2	CASTKRGLADHEQYF	TGTGCCAGCACCAAAAGAGGACTAGCGGACCACGAGCAGTACTTC
TRBJ1-1	NA	TRBV20-1	NA	CSASWSMNTEAFF	TGCAGTGCTAGTTGGAGCATGAACACTGAAGCTTTCTTT
TRBJ1-1	NA	TRBV7-9	TRBD1	CASSLSGTGGTEAFF	TGTGCCAGCAGCTTATCGGGGACAGGGGGCACTGAAGCTTTCTTT
TRBJ1-5	NA	TRBV6-5	NA	CASSSVRGNQPQHF	TGTGCCAGCAGTTCCGTCCGGGGCAATCAGCCCCAGCATTTT
TRBJ1-6	NA	TRBV27	TRBD1	CASSLWGQGFAYNSPLHF	TGTGCCAGCAGTTTATGGGGACAGGGGTTCGCCTATAATTCACCCCTCCACTTT
TRBJ2-3	NA	TRBV18	NA	CASSPPNMGADTQYF	TGTGCCAGCTCACCCCCAAATATGGGCGCAGATACGCAGTATTTT
TRBJ2-7	NA	TRBV3-1/TRBV3-2	NA	CASSYGQTYEQYF	TGTGCCAGCAGCTACGGACAGACCTACGAGCAGTACTTC
TRBJ2-7	NA	TRBV9	TRBD2	CASSIGLAGRYEQYF	TGTGCCAGCAGCATCGGACTAGCGGGAAGGTACGAGCAGTACTTC
TRBJ2-1	once	TRBV24-1	NA	CATSPGLEGEQFF	TGTGCCACCAGCCCGGGTTTAGAGGGCGAGCAGTTCTTC
TRBJ2-2	NA	TRBV19	NA	CASSMNMADNTGELFF	TGTGCCAGTAGTATGAATATGGCGGACAATACCGGGGAGCTGTTTTTT
TRBJ2-7	NA	TRBV11-1	NA	CASSLAPGRALPYEQYF	TGTGCCAGCAGCTTAGCGCCGGGCAGGGCCCTTCCCTACGAGCAGTACTTC
TRBJ2-3	NA	TRBV10-3	TRBD2	CAISEPFGLAGGTDTQYF	TGTGCCATCAGTGAGCCCTTCGGACTAGCGGGGGGCACAGATACGCAGTATTTT
TRBJ2-3	NA	TRBV11-2	TRBD2	CASSLEYGGAADTQYF	TGTGCCAGCAGCTTAGAGTACGGGGGGGCCGCAGATACGCAGTATTTT
TRBJ1-2	NA	TRBV7-2	NA	CASSPTDYGYTF	TGTGCCAGCAGCCCCACAGACTATGGCTACACCTTC
TRBJ1-4	NA	TRBV5-1	TRBD1	CASSVGQGQNEKLFF	TGCGCCAGCAGCGTTGGACAGGGCCAAAATGAAAAACTGTTTTTT
TRBJ2-1	NA	TRBV7-2	TRBD1	CASSSGTGYEQFF	TGTGCCAGCAGCTCAGGGACAGGGTATGAGCAGTTCTTC
TRBJ2-1	NA	TRBV5-1	TRBD2	CASSSAGGEQFF	TGCGCCAGCAGCTCGGCGGGGGGTGAGCAGTTCTTC
TRBJ1-5	few	TRBV2	NA	CASSVGGVSPQHF	TGTGCCAGCAGTGTGGGCGGGGTATCGCCCCAGCATTTT
TRBJ2-7	once	TRBV5-6	NA	CASSWVGRGYEQYF	TGTGCCAGCAGCTGGGTGGGCAGGGGCTACGAGCAGTACTTC
TRBJ2-7	NA	TRBV6-6	NA	CASSYSYGGPSYEQYF	TGTGCCAGCAGTTACTCGTACGGGGGACCCTCCTACGAGCAGTACTTC
TRBJ2-5	NA	TRBV7-9	TRBD1	CASSLTQGVETQYF	TGTGCCAGCAGCTTAACCCAGGGGGTTGAGACCCAGTACTTC
TRBJ2-3	NA	TRBV3-1/TRBV3-2	TRBD2	CASSQKAGKQYF	TGTGCCAGCAGCCAAAAAGCGGGGAAACAGTATTTT
TRBJ2-7	NA	TRBV30	TRBD2	CAWSKSGGGYEQYF	TGTGCCTGGAGTAAAAGCGGGGGGGGATACGAGCAGTACTTC
TRBJ2-6	NA	TRBV2	TRBD2	CASSAGGVGGANVLTF	TGTGCCAGCAGTGCCGGGGGGGTAGGTGGGGCCAACGTCCTGACTTTC